This T cell receptor (beta chain) was observed in a study of T cell changes during pregnancy in multiple sclerosis. Libraries were prepared by immunoSEQ multiplex PCR; TCRdb keeps only in-frame clonotypes and omits some of them. The repertoire holds approximately 90,000 clones, with approximately 92% as singletons. V gave up 0 bases and J gave up 2 bases; unmatched junction bases: 3. CDR1 SEHNR and CDR2 FQNEAQ come from the germline V gene (reference sequence). The CDR3 is 16 residues long. This chain joins TRBV7-9 and TRBJ2-1; TRBD1 aligns across 8 bases. The sequence derives from a female donor with multiple sclerosis, enrolled in a pregnancy study. This specimen was peripheral blood, taken after pregnancy. CDR3 sequence: CASSLARQGPYNEQFF. The DNA of the CDR3 is TGTGCCAGCAGCTTAGCCCGACAGGGGCCCTACAATGAGCAGTTCTTC. The full variable domain, its missing parts supplied by reference TRBV7-9 and TRBJ2-1, is DTGVSQNPRHKITKRGQNVTFRCDPISEHNRLYWYRQTLGQGPEFLTYFQNEAQLEKSRLLSDRFSAERPKGSFSTLEIQRTEQGDSAMYLCASSLARQGPYNEQFFGPGTRLTVL.